This T cell receptor (beta chain) was recovered during a study of molecular identifiers for immune sequencing clone quantification. Study-wide results and limits: With a barcode shared among identical TCR molecules, highly expanded clone sizes could be underestimated.

TCRdb reprocessed the PCR reads via MiXCR and lists one record per CDR3 protein. The table has 37,000 or so distinct CDR3 sequences, around a sixth seen once. Worth noting for this clonotype: Its antigen is unknown.

Sorting isolated naive CD8 T cells as CD8+CD4-CCR7+CD45RA+ events. V was pared by 7 bases and J by 7 bases, with 10 bases of the junction left unmatched. The CDR3 is made up of 13 amino acids. The germline gives CDR1 LNHDA, CDR2 SQIVND (reference sequence). The receptor was isolated from a human donor in good health. Some libraries in this study had Jurkat cell RNA spiked in. Sequenced: naive CD8+ T cells from blood, with Jurkat cell RNA spiked in. Stated subset: FACS-sorted CD8+CD4-CCR7+CD45RA+ naive T cells. The V and J genes are TRBV19 and TRBJ2-7; 7 nucleotides agree with TRBD2. CDR3 DNA: TGTGCCAGTATGGCGGGAGTTGTGGGAGAGCAGTACTTC. Protein: CASMAGVVGEQYF.